The 3 T cell receptor beta chains given below trace back to one sample, sequenced in a study of control samples from healthy donors and cancer patients. Produced via immunoSEQ multiplex PCR; TCRdb's table is partial and in-frame only. Of 100,000 to 150,000 clones listed, roughly nine tenths were seen once; the top ten hold more than 1.5%. The sequencing input was blood. Source of these receptors: a man in his late teens or twenties in good health.

The CDR3 DNA reads TGTGCCAGCAGCTTAAGGGGAAAGTTAACCTACAATGAGCAGTTCTTC. Amino acids: CASSLRGKLTYNEQFF. This chain joins TRBV13 and TRBJ2-1, with a possible D match to TRBD1 (5 bases). This CDR3 has 16 residues. Trimming shortened V by 2 bases and J by 2 bases, and 13 bases separated the two germline ends. CDR1 and CDR2 (germline): PRHDT, FYEKMQ (reference sequence).

This chain connects TRBV20-1 to TRBJ2-3; D assignment may be TRBD1 or TRBD2 (6 bases each). Germline CDR1 and CDR2: DFQATT and SNEGSKA (reference sequence). This CDR3 comprises 15 residues. V was trimmed by 3 bases and J by 8 bases, leaving 21 bases between them. As DNA, the CDR3 is TGCAGTGCTAGTAGGCTAGAGGGGGGAGGCGGTACGCAGTATTTT. Translating it yields CSASRLEGGGGTQYF.

This clone was counted only a few times. The chain uses TRBV18 and TRBJ1-4; D is uncertain. The V end was cut by 1 base, the J end by 7 bases, with 7 bases between. Germline-derived CDR1 and CDR2 are KGHSH and LQKENI. The CDR3 loop spans 13 amino acids. The CDR3 spells CASSPLGGEKLFF. The CDR3 bases are TGTGCCAGCTCACCACTCGGTGGTGAAAAACTGTTTTTT.